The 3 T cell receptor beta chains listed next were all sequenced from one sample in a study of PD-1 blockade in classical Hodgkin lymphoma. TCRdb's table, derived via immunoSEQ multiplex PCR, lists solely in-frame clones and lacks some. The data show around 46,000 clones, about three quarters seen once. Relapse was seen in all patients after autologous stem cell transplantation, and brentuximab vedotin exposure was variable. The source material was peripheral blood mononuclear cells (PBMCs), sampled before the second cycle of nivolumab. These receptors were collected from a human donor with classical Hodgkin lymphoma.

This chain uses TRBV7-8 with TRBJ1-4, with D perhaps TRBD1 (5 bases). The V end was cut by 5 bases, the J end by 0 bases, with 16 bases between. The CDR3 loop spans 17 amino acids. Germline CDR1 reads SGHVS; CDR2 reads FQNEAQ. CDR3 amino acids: CASSPLLGAATNEKLFF. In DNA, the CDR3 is TGTGCCAGCAGCCCCCTCTTAGGGGCAGCAACTAATGAAAAACTGTTTTTT.

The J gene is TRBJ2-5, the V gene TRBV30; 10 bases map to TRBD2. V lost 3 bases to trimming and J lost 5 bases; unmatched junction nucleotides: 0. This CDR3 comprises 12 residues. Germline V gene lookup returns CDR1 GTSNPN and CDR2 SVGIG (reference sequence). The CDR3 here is CAWRTSGETQYF. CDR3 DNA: TGTGCCTGGAGGACTAGCGGGGAGACCCAGTACTTC.

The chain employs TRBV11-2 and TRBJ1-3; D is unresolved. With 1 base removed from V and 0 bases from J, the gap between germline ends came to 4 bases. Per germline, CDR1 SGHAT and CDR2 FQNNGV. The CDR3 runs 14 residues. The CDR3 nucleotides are TGTGCCAGCAGCTTAGGCTACTCTGGAAACACCATATATTTT. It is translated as CASSLGYSGNTIYF.